Presented here are 9 T cell receptor beta chains from one specimen sequenced in a study of T-cell reconstitution after alpha-beta-depleted transplantation in children. Preparation of the TCRbeta library used unique molecular identifiers. Using its own MiXCR run on the PCR reads, TCRdb lists one record per CDR3 protein. The sample lists around 410,000 distinct CDR3 sequences; 11% were seen once. The sequences come from PBMCs from the stem cell graft donor, collected from the stem cell graft. The receptor set was obtained from a human donor who donated a stem cell graft to a child with acute myeloid leukemia.

This clonotype has a count of ten or more. The genes are TRBV7-9 and TRBJ2-5; the D gene could be TRBD1 or TRBD2 (6 bases each). CDR3 size: 12 residues. Germline loops: CDR1 SEHNR, CDR2 FQNEAQ (reference sequence). The V gene lost 5 bases and the J gene lost 8 bases, with 12 bases spanning the gap. The CDR3 loop reads CASSPVGGTQYF. In nucleotides, the CDR3 is TGTGCCAGCAGCCCGGTCGGGGGCACCCAGTACTTC.

This clonotype was detected only a few times. The chain joins TRBV30 to TRBJ2-4; 9 nucleotides line up with TRBD1. The J segment lost 1 base and the V segment lost 5 bases, leaving 6 bases of the junction unmatched. Germline loops: CDR1 GTSNPN, CDR2 SVGIG (reference sequence). The CDR3 sequence is 15 residues long. The CDR3 region is CAWQGTGSAKNIQYF. CDR3 bases: TGTGCCTGGCAAGGGACAGGGTCGGCCAAAAACATTCAGTACTTC.

This clonotype was counted between two and nine times. This chain links TRBV7-3 with TRBJ2-3, with 9 nucleotides matching TRBD2. V shed 4 bases, J shed 1 base, and the junction held 12 bases outside the gene matches. Germline values: CDR1 SGHTA, CDR2 FQGTGA. The CDR3 runs to 18 residues. CDR3 protein: CASSSPRAGGPGTDTQYF. As DNA, the CDR3 is TGTGCCAGCAGCTCCCCGCGGGCGGGGGGGCCGGGCACAGATACGCAGTATTTT.

The table lists this clonotype with many counts. V is TRBV29-1 and J is TRBJ1-4; the D is unclear. The CDR3 runs 12 residues. Germline V CDR1 and CDR2: SQVTM, ANQGSEA. The germline V and J ends were trimmed by 7 bases and 5 bases, with 11 bases remaining between them. DNA for the CDR3: TGCAGCGGGTTAACGGGGAATGAAAAACTGTTTTTT. The encoded protein is CSGLTGNEKLFF.

The table lists this clonotype with a few counts. CDR3 in amino acids: CSAGTWAGDEKLFF. CDR3 nucleotides: TGCAGTGCCGGGACATGGGCGGGCGATGAAAAACTGTTTTTT. This chain uses TRBV20-1 with TRBJ1-4; D is perhaps TRBD1 (6 bases). The CDR3 spans 14 residues. V lost 6 bases and J 6 bases, leaving 17 bases between the germline ends. Germline-derived CDR1 and CDR2 are DFQATT and SNEGSKA (reference sequence).

This clonotype appeared a few times. The J gene is TRBJ2-1, the V gene TRBV6-1; TRBD1 is a possible D gene (6 bases). The CDR3 covers 15 residues. Trimming shortened V by 6 bases and J by 4 bases, and 16 bases separated the two germline ends. Germline V lookup: CDR1 MNHNS, CDR2 SASEGT. The CDR3 DNA sequence: TGTGCCAGCAGCCCAGTTTCAGGGGTGTACAATGAGCAGTTCTTC. It codes for CASSPVSGVYNEQFF.

This clonotype came up many times. The chain links TRBV20-1 to TRBJ2-1; D is ambiguous. The germline CDR1 and CDR2 sequences are DFQATT and SNEGSKA (reference sequence). V gave up 1 base and J gave up 5 bases, with 9 bases separating them. The CDR3 extends over 13 amino acids. The CDR3 is CSARGPENNEQFF. CDR3 nucleotide sequence: TGCAGTGCTAGAGGGCCGGAGAACAATGAGCAGTTCTTC.

This clonotype was detected many times. The V gene is TRBV20-1, the J gene TRBJ2-7; maybe TRBD1 (6 bases). The CDR3 covers 13 residues. Germline CDR1 DFQATT, CDR2 SNEGSKA (reference sequence). V was trimmed by 6 bases and J by 3 bases, leaving 15 bases between them. The CDR3 coding sequence is TGCAGTGCCTTGGACAGCCACAGCTACGAGCAGTACTTC. It is translated as CSALDSHSYEQYF.

This clonotype has a handful of counts. The chain couples TRBV11-2 to TRBJ2-1; possible D gene TRBD1, 6 bases. Trimming pared 2 bases from V and 0 bases from J, leaving 17 bases between. The CDR3 length is 18 residues. The germline V gene has CDR1 SGHAT and CDR2 FQNNGV. CDR3: CASSLLPLSGASYNEQFF. The DNA of the CDR3 is TGTGCCAGCAGCTTACTTCCCCTCTCAGGGGCCTCCTACAATGAGCAGTTCTTC.